This TCR beta chain was sequenced for a study of blood T cell repertoires in COVID-19. Study in general: There were acute and convalescent COVID-19 samples, and they came from the United States, Italy and Spain. The analysed material was cDNA or gDNA that came from T cells, B-cell-depleted T cells, or PBMCs.

In the original analysis: Amplification of reference gene primers was used by the study to estimate nucleated cell counts. TCRdb's copy holds only in-frame clones and misses some; the assay was immunoSEQ multiplex PCR. The D gene and trimming were derived from the DNA, and the V and J assignments and clone size from that table. The table includes about 190,000 clones, around 80% detected once. This CDR3 comprises 15 residues. The sequence came from a man aged 50-59 years who had recovered from COVID-19. The rearrangement links TRBV21-1 to TRBJ2-7; TRBD2 is taken as the D call from the table, unchecked against the DNA. TRBV21-1 is marked as a pseudogene. The specimen was peripheral blood. CDR3 DNA: TGTGCCAGCAGCCTATGCCGGCCAGCCGGAGGCGAGCAGTACTTC. This gives the protein CASSLCRPAGGEQYF.